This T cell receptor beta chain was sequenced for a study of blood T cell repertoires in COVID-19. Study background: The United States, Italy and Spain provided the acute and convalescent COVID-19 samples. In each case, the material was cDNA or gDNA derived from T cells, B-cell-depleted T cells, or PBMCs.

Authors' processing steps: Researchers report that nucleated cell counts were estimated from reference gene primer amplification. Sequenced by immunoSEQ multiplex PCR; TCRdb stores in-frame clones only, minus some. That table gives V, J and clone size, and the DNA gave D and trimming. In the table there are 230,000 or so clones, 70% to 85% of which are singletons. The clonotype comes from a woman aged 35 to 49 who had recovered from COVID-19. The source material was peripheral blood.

The CDR3 nucleotides are TGTGCCAGCAGCGTCTCTCCGGACTACTCCTACAATGAGCAGTTCTTC. Its protein product is CASSVSPDYSYNEQFF. This chain uses TRBV9 with TRBJ2-1, with TRBD2 as a possible D gene (6 bases). The length of the CDR3 is 16 residues. The germline V gene encodes CDR1 SGDLS and CDR2 YYNGEE. The V gene lost 2 bases and the J gene lost 0 bases, with 12 bases spanning the gap.